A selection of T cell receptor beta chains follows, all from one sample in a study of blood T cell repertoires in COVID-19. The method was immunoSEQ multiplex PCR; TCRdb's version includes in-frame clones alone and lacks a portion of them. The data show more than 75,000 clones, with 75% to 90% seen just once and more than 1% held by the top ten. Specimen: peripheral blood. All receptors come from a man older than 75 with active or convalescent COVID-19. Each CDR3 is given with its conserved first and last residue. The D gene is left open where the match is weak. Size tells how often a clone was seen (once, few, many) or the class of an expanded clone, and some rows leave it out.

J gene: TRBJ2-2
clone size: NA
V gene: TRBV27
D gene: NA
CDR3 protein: CASSLSKGIGELFF
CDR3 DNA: TGTGCCAGCAGTTTATCAAAGGGGATCGGGGAGCTGTTTTTT

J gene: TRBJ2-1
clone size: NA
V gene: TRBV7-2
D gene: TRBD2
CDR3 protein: CASSLTSDLSYNEQFF
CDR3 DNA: TGTGCCAGCAGCTTAACTAGCGACCTCTCCTACAATGAGCAGTTCTTC

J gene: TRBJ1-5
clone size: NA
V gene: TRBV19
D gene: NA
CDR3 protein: CASSIDSGRRNQPQHF
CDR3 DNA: TGTGCCAGTAGTATAGATAGCGGCAGGCGGAATCAGCCCCAGCATTTT

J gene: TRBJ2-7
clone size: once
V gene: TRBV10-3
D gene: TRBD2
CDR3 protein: CAINTGGSYEQYF
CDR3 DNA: TGTGCCATCAACACCGGGGGGAGCTACGAGCAGTACTTC

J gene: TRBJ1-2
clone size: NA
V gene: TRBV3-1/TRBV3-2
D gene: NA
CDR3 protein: CASEKGVYGYTF
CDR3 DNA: TGTGCCAGCGAAAAGGGGGTTTATGGCTACACCTTC

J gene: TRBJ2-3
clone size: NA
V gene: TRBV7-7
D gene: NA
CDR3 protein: CASSPRTDPTDTQYF
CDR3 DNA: TGTGCTAGCAGCCCCAGGACAGACCCCACAGATACGCAGTATTTT

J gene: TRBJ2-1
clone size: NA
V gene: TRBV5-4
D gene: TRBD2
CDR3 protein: CASRQLAGVTYNEQFF
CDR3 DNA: TGTGCCAGCAGGCAACTAGCGGGAGTCACCTACAATGAGCAGTTCTTC

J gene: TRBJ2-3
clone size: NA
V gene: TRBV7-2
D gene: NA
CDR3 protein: CASSLYPSLGDTQYF
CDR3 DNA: TGTGCCAGCAGCTTGTATCCCTCCCTCGGTGATACGCAGTATTTT

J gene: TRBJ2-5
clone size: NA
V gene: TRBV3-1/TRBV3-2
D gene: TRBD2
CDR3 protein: CASSQERRTSSETQYF
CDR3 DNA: TGTGCCAGCAGCCAAGAGCGAAGGACTAGCTCAGAGACCCAGTACTTC

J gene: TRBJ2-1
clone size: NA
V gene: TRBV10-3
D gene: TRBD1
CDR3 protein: CAISGQGGDEQFF
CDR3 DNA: TGTGCCATCAGTGGACAGGGTGGGGATGAGCAGTTCTTC

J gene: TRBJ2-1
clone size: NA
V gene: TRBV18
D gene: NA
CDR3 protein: CASSPRQGTYNEQFF
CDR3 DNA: TGTGCCAGCTCACCACGGCAGGGAACCTACAATGAGCAGTTCTTC

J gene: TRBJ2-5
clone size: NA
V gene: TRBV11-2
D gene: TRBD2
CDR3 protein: CASTTGTSARKTQYF
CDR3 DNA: TGTGCCAGCACGACTGGGACTAGCGCTAGGAAGACCCAGTACTTC

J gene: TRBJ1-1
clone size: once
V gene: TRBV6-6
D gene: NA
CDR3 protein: CASSARDTYLGTEAFF
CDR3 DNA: TGTGCCAGCAGTGCCCGGGACACCTATCTTGGCACTGAAGCTTTCTTT

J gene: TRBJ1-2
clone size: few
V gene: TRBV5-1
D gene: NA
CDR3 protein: CASSLGSNYGYTF
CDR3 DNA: TGCGCCAGCAGCTTGGGTTCGAACTATGGCTACACCTTC

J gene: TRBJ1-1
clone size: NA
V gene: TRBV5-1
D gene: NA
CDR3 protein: CASSLDSHDRLNTEAFF
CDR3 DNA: TGCGCCAGCAGCTTGGATAGCCACGATAGGCTAAACACTGAAGCTTTCTTT

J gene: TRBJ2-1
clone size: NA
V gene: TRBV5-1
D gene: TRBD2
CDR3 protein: CASSVTSGSRNEQFF
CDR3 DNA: TGCGCCAGCAGCGTCACTAGCGGGAGCCGTAATGAGCAGTTCTTC

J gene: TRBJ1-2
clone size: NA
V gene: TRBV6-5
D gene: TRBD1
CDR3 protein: CASSPTGASYGYTF
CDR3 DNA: TGTGCCAGCAGCCCCACAGGGGCGAGCTATGGCTACACCTTC

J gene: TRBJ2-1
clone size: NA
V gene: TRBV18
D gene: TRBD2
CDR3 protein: CASSARAGLAASYNEQFF
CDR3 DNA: TGTGCCAGCTCCGCCAGGGCCGGACTAGCGGCTTCCTACAATGAGCAGTTCTTC

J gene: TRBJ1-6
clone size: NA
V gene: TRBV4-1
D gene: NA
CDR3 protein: CASSQDPPAGYNSPLHF
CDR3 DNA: TGCGCCAGCAGCCAAGATCCTCCGGCAGGTTATAATTCACCCCTCCACTTT

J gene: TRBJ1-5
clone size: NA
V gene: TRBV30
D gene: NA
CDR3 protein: CAWSVPDRSNQPQHF
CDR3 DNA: TGTGCCTGGAGTGTCCCTGATCGGAGCAATCAGCCCCAGCATTTT

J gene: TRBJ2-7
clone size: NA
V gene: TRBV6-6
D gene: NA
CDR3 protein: CASSPLEGYEQYF
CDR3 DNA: TGTGCCAGCAGCCCCCTGGAGGGCTACGAGCAGTACTTC

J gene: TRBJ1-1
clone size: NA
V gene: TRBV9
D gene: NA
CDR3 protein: CASSVAGPRAEAFF
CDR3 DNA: TGTGCCAGCAGCGTAGCGGGTCCCAGGGCTGAAGCTTTCTTT

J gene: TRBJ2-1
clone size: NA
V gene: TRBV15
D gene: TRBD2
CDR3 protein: CATSRAGNWGLGNEQFF
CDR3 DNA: TGTGCCACCAGCCGAGCGGGGAATTGGGGACTGGGCAATGAGCAGTTCTTC

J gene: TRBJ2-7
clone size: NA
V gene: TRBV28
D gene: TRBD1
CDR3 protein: CASRPTGGIDYEQYF
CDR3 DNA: TGTGCCAGCAGACCAACAGGGGGAATCGACTACGAGCAGTACTTC

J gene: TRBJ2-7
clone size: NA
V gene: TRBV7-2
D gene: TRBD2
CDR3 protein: CASSLEVIAGARKYF
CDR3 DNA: TGTGCCAGCAGCTTAGAGGTAATAGCGGGAGCTCGCAAGTACTTC

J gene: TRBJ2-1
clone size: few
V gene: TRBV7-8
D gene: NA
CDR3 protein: CASSLVAREQFF
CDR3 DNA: TGTGCCAGCAGCTTAGTTGCTAGAGAGCAGTTCTTC